A selection of T cell receptor beta chains follows, all from one sample in a study of HIV-infected patients and healthy controls. TCRdb reprocessed the 5' RACE reads with MiXCR, giving one entry per CDR3 protein. This sample has 8,000 to 10,000 distinct CDR3 sequences, with about 7% found just once. The sample here was blood, taken before antiretroviral therapy. Receptor source: an adult with HIV infection. Both conserved end residues are part of each CDR3. Each record gives: CDR3 protein, CDR3 DNA, V gene, D gene, J gene, clone size. A D gene is named only where the DNA matches it firmly. Only some rows state a clone size, as once, few, many or a class for expanded clones.

CDR3aa: CASSGREMWTDSYEQYF; CDR3nt: TGCGCCAGCAGCGGCCGGGAGATGTGGACTGACTCCTACGAGCAGTACTTC; v_gene: TRBV5-1; d_gene: NA; j_gene: TRBJ2-7; abundance: few
CDR3aa: CASSQDWAGLNTIYF; CDR3nt: TGCGCCAGCAGCCAAGATTGGGCAGGACTTAACACCATATATTTT; v_gene: TRBV4-3; d_gene: NA; j_gene: TRBJ1-3; abundance: medium-sized
CDR3aa: CASSLVGQGVQYQETQYF; CDR3nt: TGTGCCAGCAGTTTAGTCGGACAGGGGGTACAGTACCAAGAGACCCAGTACTTC; v_gene: TRBV28; d_gene: TRBD1; j_gene: TRBJ2-5; abundance: many
CDR3aa: CAISEWWGAITDTQYF; CDR3nt: TGTGCCATCAGTGAGTGGTGGGGGGCGATCACAGATACGCAGTATTTT; v_gene: TRBV10-3; d_gene: NA; j_gene: TRBJ2-3; abundance: many
CDR3aa: CASSLLAGTGYGYTF; CDR3nt: TGTGCCAGCAGTTTATTAGCCGGGACAGGCTATGGCTACACCTTC; v_gene: TRBV27; d_gene: TRBD1; j_gene: TRBJ1-2; abundance: many
CDR3aa: CASSFSAGAGARYF; CDR3nt: TGTGCCAGCAGCTTTTCAGCGGGGGCAGGGGCTCGGTACTTC; v_gene: TRBV7-2; d_gene: TRBD2; j_gene: TRBJ2-7; abundance: many
CDR3aa: CACPGQYNSPLHF; CDR3nt: TGTGCCTGCCCGGGACAGTATAATTCACCCCTCCACTTT; v_gene: TRBV30; d_gene: TRBD1; j_gene: TRBJ1-6; abundance: many
CDR3aa: CASSLALLAGVYEQYF; CDR3nt: TGTGCCAGCAGCTTAGCGCTACTAGCGGGTGTCTACGAGCAGTACTTC; v_gene: TRBV7-6; d_gene: TRBD2; j_gene: TRBJ2-7; abundance: many
CDR3aa: CASSLRAGGPQIF; CDR3nt: TGCGCCAGCAGCTTGCGGGCGGGGGGGCCTCAGATCTTC; v_gene: TRBV5-1; d_gene: TRBD2; j_gene: TRBJ2-1; abundance: many
CDR3aa: CASKSGLAGFQETQYF; CDR3nt: TGCGCCAGCAAGTCCGGGCTAGCGGGCTTTCAAGAGACCCAGTACTTC; v_gene: TRBV5-1; d_gene: TRBD2; j_gene: TRBJ2-5; abundance: many
CDR3aa: CASSVQGGADTQYF; CDR3nt: TGTGCCAGCAGCGTACAGGGGGGTGCAGATACGCAGTATTTT; v_gene: TRBV7-9; d_gene: TRBD1; j_gene: TRBJ2-3; abundance: NA
CDR3aa: CASSFGTGGGYTF; CDR3nt: TGTGCCAGCAGTTTTGGAACAGGGGGCGGCTACACCTTC; v_gene: TRBV28; d_gene: TRBD1; j_gene: TRBJ1-2; abundance: medium-sized
CDR3aa: CASSAGTDYGYTF; CDR3nt: TGTGCCAGCAGTGCGGGGACGGACTATGGCTACACCTTC; v_gene: TRBV6-2/TRBV6-3; d_gene: NA; j_gene: TRBJ1-2; abundance: many
CDR3aa: CASSLGQGAPGNTIYF; CDR3nt: TGCGCCAGCAGCTTGGGGCAGGGGGCGCCTGGAAACACCATATATTTT; v_gene: TRBV5-1; d_gene: TRBD1; j_gene: TRBJ1-3; abundance: few
CDR3aa: CASSEWASGSTDTQYF; CDR3nt: TGTGCCAGCAGTGAATGGGCTAGCGGGAGCACAGATACGCAGTATTTT; v_gene: TRBV2; d_gene: TRBD2; j_gene: TRBJ2-3; abundance: many
CDR3aa: CASSPWDQPGAGELFF; CDR3nt: TGCGCCAGCAGCCCCTGGGACCAACCGGGAGCCGGGGAGCTGTTTTTT; v_gene: TRBV5-1; d_gene: NA; j_gene: TRBJ2-2; abundance: many
CDR3aa: CASSHSGQETQYF; CDR3nt: TGTGCCAGCAGCCATAGTGGGCAAGAGACCCAGTACTTC; v_gene: TRBV7-6; d_gene: NA; j_gene: TRBJ2-5; abundance: many
CDR3aa: CASSPTGASSYEQYF; CDR3nt: TGTGCCAGCAGTCCCACAGGGGCGAGCTCCTACGAGCAGTACTTC; v_gene: TRBV12-3/TRBV12-4; d_gene: TRBD1; j_gene: TRBJ2-7; abundance: NA
CDR3aa: CASSQSSGVSSYEQYF; CDR3nt: TGTGCCAGCAGCCAATCTTCTGGCGTGAGCTCCTACGAGCAGTACTTC; v_gene: TRBV16; d_gene: NA; j_gene: TRBJ2-7; abundance: medium-sized
CDR3aa: CASSPRRGTEQYF; CDR3nt: TGTGCCAGCTCACCACGCCGGGGAACGGAGCAGTACTTC; v_gene: TRBV18; d_gene: NA; j_gene: TRBJ2-7; abundance: many
CDR3aa: CASSLAPRGGRNEQFF; CDR3nt: TGTGCCAGCAGCTTAGCTCCCCGGGGGGGAAGGAATGAGCAGTTCTTC; v_gene: TRBV7-2; d_gene: TRBD2; j_gene: TRBJ2-1; abundance: many
CDR3aa: CSARAGLAGASLETQYF; CDR3nt: TGCAGTGCTAGGGCCGGACTAGCGGGGGCATCTTTGGAGACCCAGTACTTC; v_gene: TRBV20-1; d_gene: TRBD2; j_gene: TRBJ2-5; abundance: many
CDR3aa: CASSPDMGGYEQYF; CDR3nt: TGTGCCAGCAGTCCTGACATGGGAGGTTACGAGCAGTACTTC; v_gene: TRBV27; d_gene: NA; j_gene: TRBJ2-7; abundance: many
CDR3aa: CASSPNMVGYTF; CDR3nt: TGTGCCAGCAGTCCAAACATGGTTGGCTACACCTTC; v_gene: TRBV6-5; d_gene: NA; j_gene: TRBJ1-2; abundance: NA
CDR3aa: CASSLGNRGRVTGELFF; CDR3nt: TGTGCCAGCAGTTTGGGAAACAGGGGGCGCGTAACCGGGGAGCTGTTTTTT; v_gene: TRBV27; d_gene: TRBD1; j_gene: TRBJ2-2; abundance: few
CDR3aa: CASSRVLGIFAGGRTNTGELFF; CDR3nt: TGTGCCAGTAGCAGAGTATTGGGAATATTCGCGGGGGGGCGAACGAACACCGGGGAGCTGTTTTTT; v_gene: TRBV19; d_gene: TRBD2; j_gene: TRBJ2-2; abundance: many
CDR3aa: CASSRGGGTVYGYTF; CDR3nt: TGTGCCAGTAGTAGGGGCGGCGGGACAGTTTATGGCTACACCTTC; v_gene: TRBV19; d_gene: TRBD1; j_gene: TRBJ1-2; abundance: few
CDR3aa: CASSIAGTSTDTQYF; CDR3nt: TGTGCCAGCAGTATAGCGGGAACGAGCACAGATACGCAGTATTTT; v_gene: TRBV25-1; d_gene: TRBD2; j_gene: TRBJ2-3; abundance: many
CDR3aa: CAISESRVEGQPQHF; CDR3nt: TGTGCCATCAGTGAGTCCAGGGTTGAGGGTCAGCCCCAGCATTTT; v_gene: TRBV10-3; d_gene: NA; j_gene: TRBJ1-5; abundance: many
CDR3aa: CSVAGTGPNEQFF; CDR3nt: TGCAGCGTAGCGGGGACAGGGCCCAATGAGCAGTTCTTC; v_gene: TRBV29-1; d_gene: TRBD1; j_gene: TRBJ2-1; abundance: many
CDR3aa: CASSGTGVSGANVLTF; CDR3nt: TGCGCCAGTTCCGGGACAGGGGTCTCTGGGGCCAACGTCCTGACTTTC; v_gene: TRBV5-1; d_gene: TRBD1; j_gene: TRBJ2-6; abundance: many
CDR3aa: CASSSDRGNGPQHF; CDR3nt: TGTGCCAGCAGCTCGGACAGGGGCAACGGGCCCCAGCATTTT; v_gene: TRBV2; d_gene: TRBD1; j_gene: TRBJ1-5; abundance: few
CDR3aa: CASSFNGVNQPQHF; CDR3nt: TGCGCCAGCAGCTTTAATGGGGTCAATCAGCCCCAGCATTTT; v_gene: TRBV5-1; d_gene: NA; j_gene: TRBJ1-5; abundance: many
CDR3aa: CASSSGGVLNGYTF; CDR3nt: TGTGCCAGCAGCTCCGGGGGGGTTCTTAATGGCTACACCTTC; v_gene: TRBV12-3/TRBV12-4; d_gene: NA; j_gene: TRBJ1-2; abundance: many
CDR3aa: CSVEKAGGKNTGELFF; CDR3nt: TGCAGCGTTGAAAAGGCGGGGGGGAAAAACACCGGGGAGCTGTTTTTT; v_gene: TRBV29-1; d_gene: TRBD2; j_gene: TRBJ2-2; abundance: many
CDR3aa: CASSSGRPAYTTDTQYF; CDR3nt: TGTGCCAGCAGCTCCGGACGTCCCGCCTACACCACAGATACGCAGTATTTT; v_gene: TRBV7-3; d_gene: NA; j_gene: TRBJ2-3; abundance: many
CDR3aa: CASSHNNDQETQYF; CDR3nt: TGTGCCAGCAGCCACAACAACGACCAAGAGACCCAGTACTTC; v_gene: TRBV12-3/TRBV12-4; d_gene: NA; j_gene: TRBJ2-5; abundance: many
CDR3aa: CASSPIGISTEAFF; CDR3nt: TGTGCCAGCAGCCCTATAGGCATTAGCACTGAAGCTTTCTTT; v_gene: TRBV6-5; d_gene: NA; j_gene: TRBJ1-1; abundance: few
CDR3aa: CASSFRGTEAFF; CDR3nt: TGTGCCAGCAGTTTTCGGGGCACTGAAGCTTTCTTT; v_gene: TRBV12-3/TRBV12-4; d_gene: NA; j_gene: TRBJ1-1; abundance: many
CDR3aa: CASRRADGLYEQFF; CDR3nt: TGTGCCAGCAGGCGGGCAGACGGATTGTATGAGCAGTTCTTC; v_gene: TRBV6-5; d_gene: NA; j_gene: TRBJ2-1; abundance: many